A single sample gave rise to the 14 T cell receptor beta chains below, sequenced in a study of PD-1 blockade in classical Hodgkin lymphoma. Profiling relied on immunoSEQ multiplex PCR, and the TCRdb table lists in-frame clones only, not all of them. The sample lists fewer than 70,000 clones; 88% were seen once. With no exception, relapse followed autologous stem cell transplantation in all patients, and brentuximab vedotin exposure varied. The source material was peripheral blood mononuclear cells (PBMCs), sampled before the second cycle of nivolumab. Every receptor here comes from a human donor with classical Hodgkin lymphoma.

The CDR3 DNA is TGTGCCAGCAGCCCTCAACCCAGGACGACGCAGTATTTT. Its translation: CASSPQPRTTQYF. V usage is TRBV9 and J usage is TRBJ2-3; no clear D gene. Germline values: CDR1 SGDLS, CDR2 YYNGEE. This CDR3 comprises 13 residues. The V and J ends lost 4 bases and 9 bases respectively, with 15 bases between them.

This sequence joins TRBV6-5 and TRBJ1-6, with D perhaps TRBD1 (5 bases). This CDR3 is 15 amino acids long. Trimming removed 6 bases at V and 5 bases at J, with 14 bases between. CDR1 and CDR2 (germline): MNHEY, SVGAGI. CDR3 sequence: CASSTAGLNNSPLHF. CDR3 bases: TGTGCCAGCAGCACGGCAGGGCTCAATAATTCACCCCTCCACTTT.

The V call is TRBV5-1, the J call TRBJ2-2, with 9 nucleotides matching TRBD1. V trimming: 2 bases; J trimming: 6 bases; junction bases outside the gene matches: 5. This CDR3 is built from 15 residues. The V gene's germline CDR1 is SGHRS and CDR2 YFSETQ. CDR3 sequence reads: CASSFTGGAAGELFF. Written as DNA, the CDR3 is TGCGCCAGCAGCTTTACAGGGGGCGCAGCCGGGGAGCTGTTTTTT. Together with reference TRBV5-1 and TRBJ2-2, the CDR3 gives the full variable domain: KAGVTQTPRYLIKTRGQQVTLSCSPISGHRSVSWYQQTPGQGLQFLFEYFSETQRNKGNFPGRFSGRQFSNSRSEMNVSTLELGDSALYLCASSFTGGAAGELFFGEGSRLTVL.

The chain carries TRBV11-2 and TRBJ2-7; D possibly corresponds to TRBD1 (6 bases). V shed 5 bases and J shed 3 bases, with 14 bases lying between them. This CDR3 is 14 amino acids long. Germline V gives CDR1 SGHAT, CDR2 FQNNGV. The CDR3 nucleotides read TGTGCCAGCAGCCCAGCGACAGGTGGCTACGAGCAGTACTTC. Encoded protein: CASSPATGGYEQYF. The variable domain in full, completed from reference TRBV11-2 and TRBJ2-7, reads EAGVAQSPRYKIIEKRQSVAFWCNPISGHATLYWYQQILGQGPKLLIQFQNNGVVDDSQLPKDRFSAERLKGVDSTLKIQPAKLEDSAVYLCASSPATGGYEQYFGPGTRLTVT.

This clone was seen once. The chain combines TRBV6-1 with TRBJ1-4; no reliable D call. Germline CDR1 is MNHNS and CDR2 is SASEGT. The CDR3 is 17 amino acids. The V end was cut by 1 base, the J end by 3 bases, with 15 bases between. The chain's CDR3 is CASSEGQVWMANEKLFF. CDR3 DNA sequence: TGTGCCAGCAGTGAAGGGCAAGTTTGGATGGCTAATGAAAAACTGTTTTTT.

The J gene is TRBJ1-4, the V gene TRBV5-1, with a tentative D call TRBD1 (5 bases). The V end lost 4 bases, the J end lost 5 bases, and 15 bases lay between the germline ends. Germline lookup yields CDR1 SGHRS and CDR2 YFSETQ. CDR3 length: 15 amino acids. CDR3 nucleotide sequence: TGCGCCAGCAGCCGGGACCTCCAAGGGAATGAAAAACTGTTTTTT. It codes for CASSRDLQGNEKLFF. Combining the CDR3 with reference TRBV5-1 and TRBJ1-4 gives the whole variable domain KAGVTQTPRYLIKTRGQQVTLSCSPISGHRSVSWYQQTPGQGLQFLFEYFSETQRNKGNFPGRFSGRQFSNSRSEMNVSTLELGDSALYLCASSRDLQGNEKLFFGSGTQLSVL.

The genes are TRBV19 and TRBJ1-2; 8 bases line up with TRBD1. This CDR3 spans 13 amino acids. With 6 bases clipped from V and 5 bases from J, the junction kept 5 bases outside the gene matches. Germline V gene sequence: CDR1 LNHDA, CDR2 SQIVND (reference sequence). CDR3 protein: CASRSDRAYGYTF. The CDR3 DNA reads TGTGCCAGTAGGTCGGACAGGGCGTATGGCTACACCTTC.

V is TRBV6-6 and J is TRBJ2-3; no firm D call. Germline-derived CDR1 and CDR2 are MNHNY and SVGAGI (reference sequence). V lost 4 bases to trimming and J lost 0 bases, with 5 bases between them. CDR3 length equals 13 residues. In DNA, the CDR3 is TGTGCCAGCAGTTTCTCCAGCACAGATACGCAGTATTTT. This encodes CASSFSSTDTQYF.

The J gene is TRBJ2-3, the V gene TRBV18; 8 bases align to TRBD1. The V segment lost 5 bases and the J segment 2 bases; nucleotides outside the gene matches: 6. Germline V lookup: CDR1 KGHSH, CDR2 LQKENI. The CDR3 totals 15 residues. In DNA, the CDR3 is TGTGCCAGCTCAGTAGGACAGGGTAACACAGATACGCAGTATTTT. This translates into CASSVGQGNTDTQYF.

The chain links TRBV7-6 to TRBJ2-2; D may correspond to TRBD1 or TRBD2 (6 bases each). V shed 1 base and J shed 0 bases, with 9 bases lying between them. Germline V CDR1 and CDR2: SGHVS, FNYEAQ. The CDR3 runs to 16 residues. CDR3 bases: TGTGCCAGCAGCTTAGTCGGGGGCGCGAACACCGGGGAGCTGTTTTTT. It specifies CASSLVGGANTGELFF.

This clone is a singleton in its sample. The gene calls are TRBV5-6 and TRBJ1-4, with 7 bases aligning to TRBD1. Unmatched junction bases numbered 4, after V lost 2 bases and J lost 6 bases. The CDR3 is made up of 14 amino acids. Germline-derived CDR1 and CDR2 are SGHDT and YYEEEE. The DNA of the CDR3 is TGTGCCAGCAGCTTTGACAGGGTGGATGAAAAACTGTTTTTT. This codes for CASSFDRVDEKLFF.

This chain joins TRBV6-5 and TRBJ1-2; possibly TRBD1 for D (5 bases). CDR1 is MNHEY, CDR2 SVGAGI, per germline. This CDR3 region has 15 residues. The V gene lost 0 bases and the J gene lost 1 base, with 9 bases spanning the gap. For the CDR3, the DNA is TGTGCCAGCAGTTACTCGCGGCAGGGTAACTATGGCTACACCTTC. The encoded protein is CASSYSRQGNYGYTF.

The chain employs TRBV5-1 and TRBJ2-5; D is perhaps TRBD2 (5 bases). Trimming removed 4 bases from V and 4 bases from J, with 11 bases in between. This CDR3 contains 13 residues. Per the germline V gene, CDR1 is SGHRS and CDR2 is YFSETQ. The CDR3 reads CASSAASRETQYF. Here the CDR3 DNA reads TGCGCCAGCAGCGCGGCTAGCAGAGAGACCCAGTACTTC. Using reference TRBV5-1 and TRBJ2-5 for the parts outside the CDR3, the full variable domain is KAGVTQTPRYLIKTRGQQVTLSCSPISGHRSVSWYQQTPGQGLQFLFEYFSETQRNKGNFPGRFSGRQFSNSRSEMNVSTLELGDSALYLCASSAASRETQYFGPGTRLLVL.

The chain carries TRBV5-6 and TRBJ2-5, with a weak D call TRBD1 (5 bases). Trimming took off 1 base at V and 1 base at J, with 14 bases between the two ends. The CDR3 totals 16 residues. CDR1 is SGHDT and CDR2 is YYEEEE in the germline V gene. Written as DNA, the CDR3 is TGTGCCAGCAGCTTGTTGGCAGGGTGGGTCCAAGAGACCCAGTACTTC. Residues: CASSLLAGWVQETQYF.